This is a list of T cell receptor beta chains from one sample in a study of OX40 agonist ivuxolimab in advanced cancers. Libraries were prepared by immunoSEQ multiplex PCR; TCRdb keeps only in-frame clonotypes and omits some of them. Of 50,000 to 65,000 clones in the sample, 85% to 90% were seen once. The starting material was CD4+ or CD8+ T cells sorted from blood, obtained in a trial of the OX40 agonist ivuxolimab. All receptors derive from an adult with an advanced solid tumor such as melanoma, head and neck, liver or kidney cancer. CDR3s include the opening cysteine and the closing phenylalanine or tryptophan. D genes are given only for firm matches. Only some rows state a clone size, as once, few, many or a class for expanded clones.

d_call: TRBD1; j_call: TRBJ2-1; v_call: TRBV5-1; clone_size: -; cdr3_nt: TGCGCCAGCAGCTTCGACGGACAGGGGAAGTCCTACAATGAGCAGTTCTTC; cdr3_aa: CASSFDGQGKSYNEQFF
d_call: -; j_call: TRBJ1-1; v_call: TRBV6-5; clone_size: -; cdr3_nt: TGTGCCAGCAGTATAGATGTCACTGAAGCTTTCTTT; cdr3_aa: CASSIDVTEAFF
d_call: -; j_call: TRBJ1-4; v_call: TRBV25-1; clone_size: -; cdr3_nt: TGTGCCAGCCGGGGGCAGGCTAATGAAAAACTGTTTTTT; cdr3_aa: CASRGQANEKLFF
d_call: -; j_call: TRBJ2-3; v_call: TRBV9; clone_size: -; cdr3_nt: TGTGCCAGCAGCCCCCGGACAGGGAGGGCAGATACGCAGTATTTT; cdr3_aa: CASSPRTGRADTQYF
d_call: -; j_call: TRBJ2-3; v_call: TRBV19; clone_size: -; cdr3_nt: TGTGCCAGTAGTATTGGACAGAACACAGATACGCAGTATTTT; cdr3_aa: CASSIGQNTDTQYF
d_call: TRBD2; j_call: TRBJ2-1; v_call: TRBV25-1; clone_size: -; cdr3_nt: TGTGCCAGCAGTGAATTGGGACTAGCGGCCGACAATGAGCAGTTCTTC; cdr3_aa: CASSELGLAADNEQFF
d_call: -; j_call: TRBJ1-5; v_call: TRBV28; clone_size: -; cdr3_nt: TGTGCCAGCAGACTGGATAATAGACCCCAGCATTTT; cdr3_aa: CASRLDNRPQHF
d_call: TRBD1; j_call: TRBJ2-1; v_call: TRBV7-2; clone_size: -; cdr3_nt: TGTGCCAGCAGCTATTCGACAGGGATGAATGAGCAGTTCTTC; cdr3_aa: CASSYSTGMNEQFF
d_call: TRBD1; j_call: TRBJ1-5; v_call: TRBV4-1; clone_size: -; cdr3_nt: TGCGCCAGCAGCCAAGATCGAACCAGGGGGCATCAGCCCCAGCATTTT; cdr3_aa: CASSQDRTRGHQPQHF
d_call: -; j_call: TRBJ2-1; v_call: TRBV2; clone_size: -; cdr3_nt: TGTGCCAGCAGGAGAGAAGCGGGTTTTTACAATGAGCAGTTCTTC; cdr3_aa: CASRREAGFYNEQFF
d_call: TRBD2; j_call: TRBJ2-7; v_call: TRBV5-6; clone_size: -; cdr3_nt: TGTGCCAGCAGCTTGAGAGCGGGATCATACGAGCAGTACTTC; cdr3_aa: CASSLRAGSYEQYF
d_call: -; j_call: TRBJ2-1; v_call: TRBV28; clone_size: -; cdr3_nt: TGTGCCAGCAGTTTGGGGGCGGCCTTTTACAATGAGCAGTTCTTC; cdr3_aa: CASSLGAAFYNEQFF
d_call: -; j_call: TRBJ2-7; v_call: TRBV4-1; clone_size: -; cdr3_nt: TGCGCCAGCAGCCAAGAGGGGTTGGTCAGGGGGAGGTACGAGCAGTACTTC; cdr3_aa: CASSQEGLVRGRYEQYF
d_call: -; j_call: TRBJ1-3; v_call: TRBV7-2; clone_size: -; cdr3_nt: TGTGCCAGCAGCTTAGTAGGCCGAGACACCATATATTTT; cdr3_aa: CASSLVGRDTIYF
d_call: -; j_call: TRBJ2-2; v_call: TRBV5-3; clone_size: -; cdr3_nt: TGTGCCAGAAGAAAGACTAGTTCAGGGGAGCTGTTTTTT; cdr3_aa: CARRKTSSGELFF
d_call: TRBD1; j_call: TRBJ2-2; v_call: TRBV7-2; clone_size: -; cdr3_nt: TGTGCCAGCAGCCGGACAGGGGCGACCGGGGAGCTGTTTTTT; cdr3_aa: CASSRTGATGELFF
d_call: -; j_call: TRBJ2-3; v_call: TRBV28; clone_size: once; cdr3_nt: TGTGCCAGCAGTTTATTGGGGGGATTGGATACGCAGTATTTT; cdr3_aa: CASSLLGGLDTQYF
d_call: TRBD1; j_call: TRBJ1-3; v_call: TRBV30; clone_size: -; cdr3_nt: TGTGCCTGGAGTGTAGTACAGGGGATGGGAACCATATATTTT; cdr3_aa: CAWSVVQGMGTIYF
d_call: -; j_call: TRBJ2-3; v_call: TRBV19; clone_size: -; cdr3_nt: TGTGCCAGTAGCTTAGGGTGGCGGACCAGCACAGATACGCAGTATTTT; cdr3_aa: CASSLGWRTSTDTQYF
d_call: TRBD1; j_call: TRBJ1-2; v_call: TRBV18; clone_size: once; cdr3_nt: TGTGCCAGCTCACCGGGGACAGGCTACTATGGCTACACCTTC; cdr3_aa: CASSPGTGYYGYTF
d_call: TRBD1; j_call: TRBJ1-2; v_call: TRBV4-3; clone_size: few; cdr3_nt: TGCGCCAGCAGCCCTACGCCGGGGGACAGTAACTATGGCTACACCTTC; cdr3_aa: CASSPTPGDSNYGYTF
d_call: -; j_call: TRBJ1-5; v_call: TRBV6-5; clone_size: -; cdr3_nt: TGTGCCAGCAGTTCCCACACCGGGTATCAGCCCCAGCATTTT; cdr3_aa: CASSSHTGYQPQHF
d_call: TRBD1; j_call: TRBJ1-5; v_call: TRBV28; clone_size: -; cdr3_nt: TGTGCCAGCGGGGGACAGGGGCTTTATAGCAATCAGCCCCAGCATTTT; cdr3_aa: CASGGQGLYSNQPQHF
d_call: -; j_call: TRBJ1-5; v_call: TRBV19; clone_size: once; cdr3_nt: TGTGCCAGTAGTATTGCCCGGCAGCCCCAGCATTTT; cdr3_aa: CASSIARQPQHF
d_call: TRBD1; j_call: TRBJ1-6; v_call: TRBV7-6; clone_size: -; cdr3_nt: TGTGCCAGCAGCTCCACCGGGACAGGGTATTCACCCCTCCACTTT; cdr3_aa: CASSSTGTGYSPLHF
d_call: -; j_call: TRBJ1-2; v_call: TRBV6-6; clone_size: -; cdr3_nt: TGTGCCAGCAGCGATCAGGGTCGCGGCTACACCTTC; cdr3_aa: CASSDQGRGYTF
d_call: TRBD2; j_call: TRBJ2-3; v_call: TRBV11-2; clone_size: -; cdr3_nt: TGTGCCAGCAGCTTAGATAGTAGCGGGAGGGGGGCAGATACGCAGTATTTT; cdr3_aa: CASSLDSSGRGADTQYF
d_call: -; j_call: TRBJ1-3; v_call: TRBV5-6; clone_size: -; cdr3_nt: TGTGCCAGCAGCCCGGCTCAGGGTTTCTTGATTAACTCTGGAAACACCATATATTTT; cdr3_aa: CASSPAQGFLINSGNTIYF
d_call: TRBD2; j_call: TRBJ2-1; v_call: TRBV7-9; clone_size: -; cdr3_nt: TGTGCCAGCAGCCCACCAGCCGGGAGGGTTTACTACAATGAGCAGTTCTTC; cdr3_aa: CASSPPAGRVYYNEQFF